This T cell receptor (beta chain) was obtained from a study of identical twins. General study findings and limits: Excess twin sharing in beta out-of-frame sequences was weaker. Low generation probability was overrepresented in out-of-frame alpha sequences shared by twins.

This clonotype was seen many times. Its antigen is unknown. A single record per CDR3 protein comes from TCRdb applying MiXCR to the 5' RACE reads. Here the sample spans under 250,000 distinct CDR3 sequences, roughly 13% being singletons. These records were also assigned to another study, of yellow fever vaccine responses in identical twins.

This receptor was obtained from a woman between 18 and 30 years old in good health. Source material: memory (CD45RO+) T cells sorted from blood.

The CDR3 protein is CASHSLGREQYF. The CDR3 coding sequence is TGTGCCAGTCACAGCCTGGGCCGCGAGCAGTACTTC. V usage is TRBV28 and J usage is TRBJ2-7; D remains ambiguous. V shed 9 bases and J shed 6 bases, with 15 bases lying between them. The CDR3 has 12 residues. Germline V gene data show CDR1 as MDHEN and CDR2 as SYDVKM.